This T cell receptor beta chain was obtained from a study of T cell responses to AZD1222 COVID-19 vaccine. Study-wide results and limits: Elevations in Spike-specific TCR breadth and depth followed administration of two AZD1222 doses. It should be noted that donors were predominantly white British and more often female, and clonal diversity was possibly underestimated. At baseline, seropositivity was found in only a handful of AZD1222 recipients.

A word on this clone: Antigen specificity is unknown.

Here immunoSEQ multiplex PCR was the method, and the copy in TCRdb shows in-frame clones only, minus some. The sample carries 150,000 to 200,000 clones, about 92% recorded once. The CDR3 spans 18 residues. Germline V gene data show CDR1 as MNHEY and CDR2 as SMNVEV (reference sequence). V was trimmed by 2 bases and J by 0 bases, leaving 17 bases between them. The sample consisted of peripheral blood, taken 28 days after the second AZD1222 dose. The clonotype comes from an adult who received the AZD1222 COVID-19 vaccine. The V gene is TRBV27, the J gene TRBJ2-1; no clear D gene. CDR3 nucleotide sequence: TGTGCCAGCAGTTTACTAGACGGACCTGACATCTCCTACAATGAGCAGTTCTTC. Translated, it gives CASSLLDGPDISYNEQFF.